Below, 23 T cell receptor beta chains from the same sample are listed, as sequenced in a study of blood T cell repertoires in COVID-19. Repertoires were generated with immunoSEQ multiplex PCR, while TCRdb's copy carries only in-frame clones and drops some. The sample yields 300,000 or so clones, about nine tenths seen once. The sequencing sample was made of peripheral blood. The source of these receptors is a woman aged 25 to 39 who had recovered from COVID-19.

V gene TRBV5-1 combines with J gene TRBJ1-4; TRBD1 aligns across 7 bases. Germline lookup yields CDR1 SGHRS and CDR2 YFSETQ. CDR3 length: 15 residues. V lost 2 bases, J lost 2 bases, and 3 bases stayed unmatched. The DNA of the CDR3 is TGCGCCAGCAGCTTTTACAGGGGCACTAATGAAAAACTGTTTTTT. Its translation: CASSFYRGTNEKLFF.

V and J are TRBV28 and TRBJ1-5; D is uncertain. This CDR3 spans 13 amino acids. The V gene lost 5 bases and the J gene lost 4 bases, with 9 bases spanning the gap. CDR1 and CDR2 from the germline V gene are MDHEN and SYDVKM. The DNA of the CDR3 is TGTGCCAGCAGTACCCAGTGGAATCAGCCCCAGCATTTT. Translated: CASSTQWNQPQHF.

The chain joins TRBV6-5 to TRBJ1-5; no definite D call. Per the germline V gene, CDR1 is MNHEY and CDR2 is SVGAGI. V lost 6 bases and J 4 bases, leaving 16 bases between the germline ends. This CDR3 is built from 15 residues. CDR3 protein: CASSPRISSNQPQHF. The CDR3 bases are TGTGCCAGCAGCCCCAGGATCAGTTCTAATCAGCCCCAGCATTTT.

V usage is TRBV6-1 and J usage is TRBJ2-3, with 8 nucleotides matching TRBD2. CDR1 is MNHNS, CDR2 SASEGT, per germline. The trim removed 1 base at V and 3 bases at J, leaving 3 bases unmatched. The CDR3 has 15 residues. The CDR3 bases are TGTGCCAGCAGTGAAGTCGGGGGGGCAACAGATACGCAGTATTTT. Encoded protein: CASSEVGGATDTQYF.

This chain links TRBV5-5 with TRBJ1-2; TRBD1 might be the D (5 bases). The CDR3 spans 14 residues. Germline CDR1 is SGHKS and CDR2 is YYEKEE (reference sequence). V dropped 0 bases and J dropped 5 bases, with 11 bases sitting between them. CDR3 DNA sequence: TGTGCCAGCAGCTTGGTGGCAGGGTTATATGGCTACACCTTC. Protein sequence: CASSLVAGLYGYTF.

This clone has just one count. DNA for the CDR3: TGTGCCAGCAGCCTTGACCAGGGACAGGAGACCCAGTACTTC. Translation gives CASSLDQGQETQYF. V usage is TRBV2 and J usage is TRBJ2-5; 7 nucleotides line up with TRBD1. The length of the CDR3 is 14 residues. The J segment lost 5 bases and the V segment lost 6 bases, leaving 9 bases of the junction unmatched. CDR1 is SNHLY, CDR2 FYNNEI, per germline. Combining the CDR3 with reference TRBV2 and TRBJ2-5 gives the whole variable domain EPEVTQTPSHQVTQMGQEVILRCVPISNHLYFYWYRQILGQKVEFLVSFYNNEISEKSEIFDDQFSVERPDGSNFTLKIRSTKLEDSAMYFCASSLDQGQETQYFGPGTRLLVL.

The genes are TRBV4-2 and TRBJ2-3; 10 nucleotides agree with TRBD2. CDR3 length: 16 residues. V shed 2 bases, J shed 4 bases, and the junction held 6 bases outside the gene matches. The germline V gene encodes CDR1 LGHNA and CDR2 YNFKEQ. The CDR3 sequence: CASSQKASGGSDTQYF. Here the CDR3 DNA reads TGTGCCAGCAGCCAAAAGGCTAGCGGGGGATCAGATACGCAGTATTTT.

This chain uses TRBV5-1 with TRBJ2-2; D is possibly TRBD1 (6 bases). The CDR3 covers 16 residues. With 2 bases removed from V and 7 bases from J, the gap between germline ends came to 18 bases. CDR1 and CDR2 from the germline V gene are SGHRS and YFSETQ. CDR3 DNA: TGCGCCAGCAGCTTCCCCCGGACAGCCGGTTTCGGGGAGCTGTTTTTT. It translates to CASSFPRTAGFGELFF. Filled out from reference TRBV5-1 and TRBJ2-2, the complete variable domain reads KAGVTQTPRYLIKTRGQQVTLSCSPISGHRSVSWYQQTPGQGLQFLFEYFSETQRNKGNFPGRFSGRQFSNSRSEMNVSTLELGDSALYLCASSFPRTAGFGELFFGEGSRLTVL.

This chain joins TRBV28 and TRBJ2-3; 11 bases agree with TRBD2. CDR1 and CDR2 (germline): MDHEN, SYDVKM. V gave up 6 bases and J gave up 1 base; unmatched junction bases: 9. The length of the CDR3 is 17 residues. CDR3 loop: CASRITSGGRRTDTQYF. DNA for the CDR3: TGTGCCAGCAGGATAACTAGCGGGGGCCGACGCACAGATACGCAGTATTTT.

The CDR3 sequence: CASREGRDEQFF. The DNA of the CDR3 is TGCGCCAGCAGGGAAGGGCGGGATGAGCAGTTCTTC. This chain connects TRBV5-1 to TRBJ2-1; perhaps TRBD2 as D (5 bases). Germline CDR1 SGHRS, CDR2 YFSETQ. The CDR3 is made up of 12 amino acids. V lost 5 bases and J lost 8, with 11 bases in between.

About this clone: At one boundary the junction diverges from the germline segment, which might be a read error. The identical CDR3 is also encoded by other nucleotide sequences in the sample. This sequence joins TRBV11-1 and TRBJ1-6; possible D gene TRBD1, 6 bases. The CDR3 is 13 residues long. Germline CDR1 is SGHAT and CDR2 is FQDESV (reference sequence). Here the CDR3 reads CASSLTGNSPLHF. CDR3 DNA: TGTGCCAGCAGCTTAACAGGGAATTCACCCCTCCATTTT.

This clone appeared many times. The chain combines TRBV5-1 with TRBJ2-1, with TRBD2 identical over 14 bases. The CDR3 has 22 residues. Per the germline V gene, CDR1 is SGHRS and CDR2 is YFSETQ. V trimming: 4 bases; J trimming: 4 bases; junction bases outside the gene matches: 22. The CDR3 here is CASSTWTSGGIRSLSPYNEQFF. DNA for the CDR3: TGCGCCAGCAGCACCTGGACTAGCGGGGGGATACGGTCCCTCTCCCCATACAATGAGCAGTTCTTC.

The genes are TRBV2 and TRBJ1-5, with TRBD1 as a possible D gene (5 bases). Per the germline V gene, CDR1 is SNHLY and CDR2 is FYNNEI. Trimming took off 4 bases at V and 4 bases at J, with 14 bases between the two ends. The CDR3 runs to 15 residues. This chain's CDR3 is CASSARAEVNQPQHF. In DNA, the CDR3 is TGTGCCAGCAGTGCCAGGGCTGAGGTTAATCAGCCCCAGCATTTT.

In its sample, this clone was seen once. This chain links TRBV6-2 or TRBV6-3 with TRBJ2-7; TRBD1 matches at 9 bases. This CDR3 has 14 residues. The germline CDR1 and CDR2 sequences are MNHEY and SVGEGT. Germline trimming cut 4 bases from V and 3 bases from J; bases unmatched to any gene: 4. The CDR3 nucleotides read TGTGCCAGCAGTTGGGACAGGGCAAACTACGAGCAGTACTTC. Amino acids: CASSWDRANYEQYF.

The chain employs TRBV5-5 and TRBJ1-5; D gene unclear. V was shortened by 1 base and J by 0 bases, with 8 bases between the two germline ends. This CDR3 contains 15 residues. The germline V gene encodes CDR1 SGHKS and CDR2 YYEKEE (reference sequence). The CDR3 reads CASSLWALSNQPQHF. CDR3 in DNA: TGTGCCAGCAGCTTGTGGGCCCTTAGCAATCAGCCCCAGCATTTT.

The CDR3 bases are TGTGCCAGCACCGCTAATGGCTACACCTTC. It is translated as CASTANGYTF. V is TRBV3-1 (or the pseudogene TRBV3-2) and J is TRBJ1-2; D uncertain. This CDR3 contains 10 residues. CDR1 and CDR2 (germline): LGHDT, YNNKEL (reference sequence). The ends were cut back, 7 bases at V and 6 bases at J, with 6 bases in the middle.

The chain links TRBV19 to TRBJ2-1; D is unclear. The germline V gene encodes CDR1 LNHDA and CDR2 SQIVND (reference sequence). The V end lost 3 bases, the J end lost 4 bases, and 7 bases lay between the germline ends. CDR3 size: 13 residues. The CDR3 protein is CASSMRAYNEQFF. The DNA of the CDR3 is TGTGCCAGTAGTATGAGAGCTTACAATGAGCAGTTCTTC.

The chain couples TRBV5-4 to TRBJ2-3; 12 bases agree with TRBD2. Per germline, CDR1 SGHNT and CDR2 YYREEE (reference sequence). The CDR3 is made up of 20 amino acids. The J segment lost 0 bases and the V segment lost 4 bases, leaving 15 bases of the junction unmatched. Here the CDR3 DNA reads TGTGCCAGCAGCCGCGGTAGAGGGCTAGCGGGGGGGATAAGCACAGATACGCAGTATTTT. Translated, it gives CASSRGRGLAGGISTDTQYF.

The chain recombines TRBV5-1 with TRBJ1-1; 11 nucleotides align to TRBD1. The V and J ends lost 8 bases and 7 bases, in that order; junction bases with no gene match: 1. The germline CDR1 and CDR2 sequences are SGHRS and YFSETQ. The CDR3 has 11 amino acids. This CDR3 reads CARGQGGEAFF. CDR3 sequence (DNA): TGCGCCAGGGGACAGGGGGGTGAAGCTTTCTTT.

The V gene is TRBV5-1, the J gene TRBJ1-4, with 7 positions matching TRBD1. Germline loops: CDR1 SGHRS, CDR2 YFSETQ. The CDR3 is 15 residues long. V dropped 4 bases and J dropped 2; count of bases not matched to a gene: 5. This CDR3 is CASSTTGSTNEKLFF. The CDR3, as DNA: TGCGCCAGCAGCACGACAGGGTCTACTAATGAAAAACTGTTTTTT.

This chain links TRBV2 with TRBJ2-1; D perhaps matches TRBD1 (5 bases). V was clipped by 7 bases and J by 1 base, with 14 bases between them. Germline V gene data show CDR1 as SNHLY and CDR2 as FYNNEI. There are 15 residues in the CDR3. CDR3 in DNA: TGTGCCAGCACCATAGGTCAGGGATCCTACAATGAGCAGTTCTTC. Amino acid sequence: CASTIGQGSYNEQFF.

V is TRBV29-1 and J is TRBJ2-7; D is undetermined. V shed 1 base and J shed 5 bases, with 6 bases lying between them. The germline gives CDR1 SQVTM, CDR2 ANQGSEA. The CDR3 runs to 11 residues. CDR3 protein: CSVEGPDEQYF. The CDR3 region has the DNA TGCAGCGTTGAAGGCCCAGACGAGCAGTACTTC.

This chain joins TRBV30 and TRBJ1-1; possibly TRBD1 for D (6 bases). The CDR3 has 14 residues. V lost 2 bases, J lost 3 bases, and 13 bases lay in between. Germline CDR1 reads GTSNPN; CDR2 reads SVGIG (reference sequence). CDR3 region: CAWSRGGDHTEAFF. In nucleotides, the CDR3 is TGTGCCTGGAGTCGGGGGGGCGATCACACTGAAGCTTTCTTT.